Following are 16 T cell receptor beta chains from one sample sequenced in a study of read filtering for tumor transcriptome and immune sequencing. From 300 to 450 ng of RNA, a library with molecular barcoded alpha/delta and beta/gamma adaptors was made. TCRdb called the reads again in MiXCR, with one record for every CDR3 protein. The profile covers over 55,000 distinct CDR3 sequences, with about 15% appearing a single time and 40% to 55% taken by the ten largest. Sequences were obtained from a population of CD138-negative cells sorted from bone marrow. These receptors were collected from a donor aged 40 or over with multiple myeloma.

With regard to this clonotype: A read error is possible here, since a much larger clone lies one base away. The CDR3 region is CASRGSSGANVLTF. In DNA, the CDR3 is TGCGCCAGCAGGGGCAGCTCTGGGGCCAACGTCCTGACTTTC. The V and J genes are TRBV5-1 and TRBJ2-6, with D uncertain. V was cut by 5 bases and J by 0 bases, with 6 bases left in between. Germline V gene lookup returns CDR1 SGHRS and CDR2 YFSETQ. The CDR3 spans 14 residues.

Comment on this clonotype: A much larger clone lies a single base off, so this may be a read error. This chain joins TRBV29-1 and TRBJ2-1; D remains unclear. Trimming pared 5 bases from V and 7 bases from J, leaving 15 bases between. The CDR3 spans 13 residues. Germline V gives CDR1 SQVTM, CDR2 ANQGSEA. CDR3 loop: CSVWVRGVNEQFF. The CDR3 region has the DNA TGCAGCGTTTGGGTTCGTGGGGTGAATGAGCAGTTCTTC.

In its sample, this clonotype was seen a few times. A read error may account for a junction end that differs from germline. The genes are TRBV20-1 and TRBJ1-1; D is possibly TRBD1 (5 bases). CDR3 length: 15 residues. CDR1 and CDR2 from the germline V gene are DFQATT and SNEGSKA (reference sequence). CDR3 nucleotides: TGCAGTGCTAGAGAAATTAGAGGGGCGAACACTGTAGCTTTCTTT. This translates into CSAREIRGANTVAFF.

At least ten counts were recorded for this clonotype. V usage is TRBV7-2 and J usage is TRBJ2-2, with a weak D call TRBD1 (6 bases). The CDR3 has 16 amino acids. Between the trimmed V and J ends, which lost 5 bases and 0 bases, there was a span of 13 bases. CDR1 SGHTA and CDR2 FQGNSA come from the germline V gene. The CDR3 DNA sequence: TGTGCCAGCAGCCAAACAGGGCCCACGAACACCGGGGAGCTGTTTTTT. Amino acid sequence: CASSQTGPTNTGELFF.

The sample holds a few counts of this clonotype. With a much larger clone just one base away, this may be a read error. This CDR3 fails to terminate in the conserved phenylalanine or tryptophan, so it likely reflects a read error. The rearrangement joins TRBV29-1 to TRBJ2-7, with 12 positions matching TRBD2. The junction had 14 bases not matched to a gene; V was cut back by 6 bases and J by 2 bases. This CDR3 is built from 17 residues. Germline V gene data show CDR1 as SQVTM and CDR2 as ANQGSEA. The CDR3 coding sequence is TGCAGCGTCTCTTGGGTGACTAGCGGGAGCGTAGCCTACGAGCAGTACATC. Its protein is CSVSWVTSGSVAYEQYI.

The chain links TRBV27 to TRBJ2-7, with D possibly matching TRBD1 (5 bases). Trimming left V 5 bases short and J 0 bases short, with 14 bases between. The CDR3 loop spans 15 amino acids. Germline V gene lookup returns CDR1 MNHEY and CDR2 SMNVEV (reference sequence). In DNA, the CDR3 is TGTGCCAGCAGTGAGGAGCTACAGGCCTCCTACGAGCAGTACTTC. Residues: CASSEELQASYEQYF.

As for this clonotype: This may stem from a read error, because a much larger clone lies one nucleotide away. This is likely a read error, given that the CDR3 carries no conserved phenylalanine or tryptophan at its end. The rearrangement uses TRBV28 and TRBJ2-5; D is uncertain. CDR3 size: 13 residues. Trimming took off 8 bases at V and 2 bases at J, with 12 bases between the two ends. Germline V gene sequence: CDR1 MDHEN, CDR2 SYDVKM. For the CDR3, the DNA is TGTGCCAGCGGTCGCGGCAGGCAAGAGACCCAGTACTCC. Amino acids: CASGRGRQETQYS.

This clonotype appeared many times. This rearrangement joins TRBV7-2 to TRBJ2-1, with D possibly being TRBD1 (7 bases). Germline V gene lookup returns CDR1 SGHTA and CDR2 FQGNSA. This CDR3 has 14 amino acids. Trimming took 5 bases from V and 2 from J, leaving 10 bases between them. For the CDR3, the DNA is TGTGCCAGCAGCCCAGGGGGGACCTACAATGAGCAGTTCTTC. This encodes CASSPGGTYNEQFF.

This clonotype was counted at least ten times. The CDR3 bases are TGTGCCAGCAGCTTAGTCTCCCCGGGAGTAGAAATGGGCAAAAACATTCAGTACTTC. Residues: CASSLVSPGVEMGKNIQYF. This chain links TRBV11-2 with TRBJ2-4; maybe TRBD2 (6 bases). There are 19 residues in the CDR3. Germline V gene data show CDR1 as SGHAT and CDR2 as FQNNGV. Between the trimmed V and J ends, which lost 1 base and 3 bases, there was a span of 22 bases. Combining the CDR3 with reference TRBV11-2 and TRBJ2-4 gives the whole variable domain EAGVAQSPRYKIIEKRQSVAFWCNPISGHATLYWYQQILGQGPKLLIQFQNNGVVDDSQLPKDRFSAERLKGVDSTLKIQPAKLEDSAVYLCASSLVSPGVEMGKNIQYFGAGTRLSVL.

The sample holds many counts of this clonotype. V usage is TRBV3-1 and J usage is TRBJ2-2; 13 bases map to TRBD2. CDR1 is LGHDT and CDR2 is YNNKEL in the germline V gene (reference sequence). Trimming removed 5 bases from V and 4 bases from J; junction bases left unmatched: 13. CDR3 length: 19 amino acids. The DNA for the CDR3 is TGTGCCAGCAGCTCTCGACTCGGACTAGCGGGAGCGATCACCGGGGAGCTGTTTTTT. Translated: CASSSRLGLAGAITGELFF.

This clonotype was recorded a few times. The genes are TRBV4-1 and TRBJ2-1; 9 bases align to TRBD1. The CDR3 contains 17 residues. V shed 1 base, J shed 3 bases, and the junction held 7 bases outside the gene matches. The germline V gene encodes CDR1 MGHRA and CDR2 YSYEKL. The CDR3 nucleotides are TGCGCCAGCAGCCAAGTCGGGGGGACAGGGATCTACAATGAGCAGTTCTTC. It translates to CASSQVGGTGIYNEQFF.

This clonotype was seen ten or more times. The genes are TRBV6-6 and TRBJ2-7; D is uncertain. The CDR3 runs to 12 residues. The ends were cut back, 0 bases at V and 3 bases at J, with 3 bases in the middle. Germline loops: CDR1 MNHNY, CDR2 SVGAGI (reference sequence). CDR3 coding DNA: TGTGCCAGCAGTTACTCGAACTACGAGCAGTACTTC. Protein product: CASSYSNYEQYF.

J is TRBJ2-1 and V is TRBV6-2 or TRBV6-3; perhaps D is TRBD1 or TRBD2 (5 bases each). The germline V gene has CDR1 MNHEY and CDR2 SVGEGT. This CDR3 is built from 14 residues. Trimming removed 2 bases from V and 6 bases from J, with 11 bases in between. CDR3 bases: TGTGCCAGCAGTTACGTCGTTGGGACCAATGAGCAGTTCTTC. It translates to CASSYVVGTNEQFF.

This clonotype was picked up one time. No conserved phenylalanine or tryptophan ends this CDR3, so it is likely a read error. The chain uses TRBV29-1 and TRBJ1-5; TRBD1 matches 8 bases. The V and J ends lost 6 bases and 0 bases, in that order; junction bases with no gene match: 7. CDR3 size: 15 residues. Per germline, CDR1 SQVTM and CDR2 ANQGSEA. The CDR3 is CSVADRGNSNQPQHY. For the CDR3, the DNA is TGCAGCGTGGCTGACAGGGGCAATAGCAATCAGCCCCAGCATTAT.

The genes are TRBV24-1 and TRBJ1-2; 7 bases match TRBD1. The CDR3 is 15 residues long. Losses at the gene ends were 4 bases for V and 3 bases for J; bases not matched to a gene: 7. Germline V gives CDR1 KGHDR, CDR2 SFDVKD. CDR3 amino acids: CATSESPGGHYGYTF. The CDR3, as DNA: TGTGCCACCAGTGAAAGTCCAGGGGGGCACTATGGCTACACCTTC.

This clonotype was observed many times. The rearrangement links TRBV20-1 to TRBJ2-3; D possibly corresponds to TRBD1 (6 bases). This CDR3 region has 16 residues. Germline CDR1 is DFQATT and CDR2 is SNEGSKA (reference sequence). Trimming pared 0 bases from V and 2 bases from J, leaving 15 bases between. For the CDR3, the DNA is TGCAGTGCTAGAGATTTTCGGACAGCGAACACAGATACGCAGTATTTT. Protein sequence: CSARDFRTANTDTQYF.